One sample yielded the 19 T cell receptor beta chains listed below, sequenced in a study of cytomegalovirus exposure and HLA in healthy donors. Researchers ran the PCR with 60 Vbeta and 13 Jbeta primers. Sequencing was performed with immunoSEQ multiplex PCR; in TCRdb, only in-frame clones are kept and a portion is missing. The data hold some 150,000 clones, with 70% observed a single time. Sample: PBMCs. The receptors originated from a woman under 40 in good health and CMV-seronegative.

The rearrangement uses TRBV5-6 and TRBJ2-3; 11 bases match TRBD2. The CDR3 extends over 15 amino acids. J was trimmed by 1 base and V by 3 bases; bases with no gene match: 1. Germline CDR1 and CDR2: SGHDT and YYEEEE. CDR3 region: CASSSGLAGTDTQYF. The CDR3 DNA is TGTGCCAGCAGCTCGGGACTAGCGGGCACAGATACGCAGTATTTT.

The chain couples TRBV2 to TRBJ2-7, with D possibly matching TRBD2 (6 bases). The CDR3 runs to 14 residues. The germline gives CDR1 SNHLY, CDR2 FYNNEI. The V end was cut by 6 bases, the J end by 9 bases, with 21 bases between. The CDR3 here is CASRGDLQVGVQYF. CDR3 sequence (DNA): TGTGCCAGCAGGGGGGACTTGCAAGTGGGGGTGCAGTACTTC.

V is TRBV10-3 and J is TRBJ2-1; D perhaps matches TRBD2 (5 bases). Germline assignment: CDR1 ENHRY and CDR2 SYGVKD. The CDR3 extends over 21 amino acids. The V end lost 2 bases, the J end lost 3 bases, and 29 bases lay between the germline ends. For the CDR3, the DNA is TGTGCCATCAGTGAGGCCCCGTCCCTTTACTTTGGGAGAGTTAACTACAATGAGCAGTTCTTC. This gives the protein CAISEAPSLYFGRVNYNEQFF.

The V call is TRBV9, the J call TRBJ1-1; maybe TRBD1 (5 bases). CDR1 SGDLS and CDR2 YYNGEE come from the germline V gene. Between the trimmed V and J ends, which lost 1 base and 1 base, there was a span of 8 bases. The CDR3 consists of 14 residues. The CDR3 region is CASSVWGQNTEAFF. CDR3 DNA sequence: TGTGCCAGCAGCGTATGGGGCCAGAACACTGAAGCTTTCTTT.

This clone was detected a few times. The CDR3 DNA sequence: TGTGCCAGCTCACCGAGGGCAGGAACCATATATTTT. It yields the protein CASSPRAGTIYF. The chain joins TRBV18 to TRBJ1-3; D unresolved. V lost 3 bases and J lost 10, with 10 bases in between. In germline, CDR1 is KGHSH, CDR2 LQKENI. The CDR3 length is 12 residues.

This clone has a handful of counts. The V and J genes are TRBV5-1 and TRBJ2-7, with TRBD2 matching over 8 bases. Per the germline V gene, CDR1 is SGHRS and CDR2 is YFSETQ. This CDR3 contains 14 residues. V lost 5 bases, J lost 7 bases, and 11 bases stayed unmatched. Here the CDR3 DNA reads TGCGCCAGCAGTTCCCCTCGGGGGGGGAGGGAGCAGTACTTC. Translation gives CASSSPRGGREQYF.

This rearrangement joins TRBV5-1 to TRBJ1-1; unclear D gene. Germline loops: CDR1 SGHRS, CDR2 YFSETQ. Trimming removed 0 bases from V and 2 bases from J, with 14 bases in between. This CDR3 contains 16 residues. The CDR3 spells CASSLESPPYNTEAFF. For the CDR3, the DNA is TGCGCCAGCAGCTTGGAATCTCCCCCCTATAACACTGAAGCTTTCTTT.

As DNA, the CDR3 is TGTGCCAGCAGTTCCGTTACCTACGAGCAGTACTTC. Amino acid sequence: CASSSVTYEQYF. The chain recombines TRBV28 with TRBJ2-7; D unclear. The CDR3 has 12 amino acids. The ends were cut back, 4 bases at V and 2 bases at J, with 6 bases in the middle. Per the germline V gene, CDR1 is MDHEN and CDR2 is SYDVKM.

The V call is TRBV6-1, the J call TRBJ1-3; the D gene is possibly TRBD1 (5 bases). Trimming removed 7 bases at V and 0 bases at J, with 13 bases between. CDR3 length: 15 residues. Germline V CDR1 and CDR2: MNHNS, SASEGT. CDR3 DNA: TGTGCCAGCACAAAGGGGCTTAGCTCTGGAAACACCATATATTTT. Its translation: CASTKGLSSGNTIYF.

As concerns this clone: Within the sample, other DNA sequences also encode this same CDR3. V and J are TRBV5-1 and TRBJ1-2; D call uncertain. The CDR3 runs to 14 residues. Germline V gives CDR1 SGHRS, CDR2 YFSETQ. The V end lost 0 bases, the J end lost 0 bases, and 6 bases lay between the germline ends. CDR3 sequence (DNA): TGCGCCAGCAGCTTGGACAGTCCTAACTATGGCTACACCTTC. It specifies CASSLDSPNYGYTF. The full variable domain, completed using reference TRBV5-1 and TRBJ1-2, is KAGVTQTPRYLIKTRGQQVTLSCSPISGHRSVSWYQQTPGQGLQFLFEYFSETQRNKGNFPGRFSGRQFSNSRSEMNVSTLELGDSALYLCASSLDSPNYGYTFGSGTRLTVV.

A remark on this clone: One end of the junction varies from germline; a read error may be responsible. The CDR3 DNA sequence: TGCGCCAGCAGCTTGGGGGATGCGGGATTGGGGACCCAGGTCTTT. Translated, it gives CASSLGDAGLGTQVF. The chain links TRBV5-1 to TRBJ1-1; weak D call: TRBD1 (5 bases). Germline assignment: CDR1 SGHRS and CDR2 YFSETQ. CDR3 length: 15 residues.

The V call is TRBV18, the J call TRBJ2-7, with 8 bases lining up with TRBD1. The V gene's germline CDR1 is KGHSH and CDR2 LQKENI. V lost 2 bases and J lost 6; bases outside the gene matches: 3. CDR3 size: 13 residues. CDR3 protein: CASSPTGGGEQYF. The CDR3, as DNA: TGTGCCAGCTCACCAACAGGGGGAGGCGAGCAGTACTTC.

This clone has only one observation. The rearrangement links TRBV9 to TRBJ2-5; D is perhaps TRBD2 (6 bases). The ends were cut back, 0 bases at V and 6 bases at J, with 9 bases in the middle. This CDR3 has 13 residues. CDR1 and CDR2 from the germline V gene are SGDLS and YYNGEE. CDR3 coding DNA: TGTGCCAGCAGCGTAGGACTAGGGCAGACCCAGTACTTC. It translates to CASSVGLGQTQYF.

V and J are TRBV10-3 and TRBJ2-5; a weak D match, TRBD1 (7 bases). The V gene's germline CDR1 is ENHRY and CDR2 SYGVKD. Between the trimmed V and J ends, which lost 7 bases and 5 bases, there was a span of 14 bases. The length of the CDR3 is 13 residues. The CDR3 reads CAIKEGAGETQYF. CDR3 DNA sequence: TGTGCCATCAAGGAGGGGGCAGGCGAGACCCAGTACTTC.

In DNA form, the CDR3 reads TGCGCCAGTAAGGAGGGAGACACCGGGGAGCTGTTTTTT. Translating it yields CASKEGDTGELFF. V usage is TRBV5-1 and J usage is TRBJ2-2, with a possible D match to TRBD2 (6 bases). Germline lookup yields CDR1 SGHRS and CDR2 YFSETQ. Deletions cut 8 bases from V and 3 bases from J, with 11 bases between. This CDR3 is 13 amino acids long.

The rearrangement joins TRBV11-3 to TRBJ2-2; 7 bases fit TRBD1. V lost 6 bases, J lost 4 bases, and 5 bases stayed unmatched. This CDR3 contains 14 residues. Germline lookup yields CDR1 SGHNT and CDR2 YENEEA. DNA of the CDR3: TGTGCCAGCAGTAGACAGGGACCCACCGGGGAGCTGTTTTTT. This codes for CASSRQGPTGELFF.

On this clone itself: The germline gene is not matched at one end of the junction; a read error may be the cause. The chain carries TRBV7-7 and TRBJ2-3; D remains unclear. The CDR3 consists of 13 residues. Germline CDR1 is SSHAT and CDR2 is FNYEAQ (reference sequence). The CDR3 DNA sequence: TGTGCTAGCAGCTTGGGCATGACAGATACGCAGTATTTT. It specifies CASSLGMTDTQYF. Filled out from reference TRBV7-7 and TRBJ2-3, the complete variable domain reads GAGVSQSPRYKVTKRGQDVTLRCDPISSHATLYWYQQALGQGPEFLTYFNYEAQPDKSGLPSDRFSAERPEGSISTLTIQRTEQRDSAMYRCASSLGMTDTQYFGPGTRLTVL.

This clone was counted a few times. The genes are TRBV28 and TRBJ2-7; 9 bases line up with TRBD1. Germline CDR1 is MDHEN and CDR2 is SYDVKM. The CDR3 is 15 residues long. The V and J ends lost 7 bases and 3 bases, in that order; junction bases with no gene match: 10. The CDR3 bases are TGTGCCAGCACCGGGGGCGGGACAGGGAACTACGAGCAGTACGTC. Translation gives CASTGGGTGNYEQYV.

V usage is TRBV5-8 and J usage is TRBJ1-5; 8 nucleotides match TRBD1. Germline V lookup: CDR1 SGHTS, CDR2 YDEGEE. The CDR3 extends over 15 amino acids. V trimming: 0 bases; J trimming: 3 bases; junction bases outside the gene matches: 2. Here the CDR3 DNA reads TGTGCCAGCAGCTTGGGGACAGGGTTCAATCAGCCCCAGCATTTT. This encodes CASSLGTGFNQPQHF. Combining the CDR3 with reference TRBV5-8 and TRBJ1-5 gives the whole variable domain EAGVTQSPTHLIKTRGQQATLRCSPISGHTSVYWYQQALGLGLQFLLWYDEGEERNRGNFPPRFSGRQFPNYSSELNVNALELEDSALYLCASSLGTGFNQPQHFGDGTRLSIL.